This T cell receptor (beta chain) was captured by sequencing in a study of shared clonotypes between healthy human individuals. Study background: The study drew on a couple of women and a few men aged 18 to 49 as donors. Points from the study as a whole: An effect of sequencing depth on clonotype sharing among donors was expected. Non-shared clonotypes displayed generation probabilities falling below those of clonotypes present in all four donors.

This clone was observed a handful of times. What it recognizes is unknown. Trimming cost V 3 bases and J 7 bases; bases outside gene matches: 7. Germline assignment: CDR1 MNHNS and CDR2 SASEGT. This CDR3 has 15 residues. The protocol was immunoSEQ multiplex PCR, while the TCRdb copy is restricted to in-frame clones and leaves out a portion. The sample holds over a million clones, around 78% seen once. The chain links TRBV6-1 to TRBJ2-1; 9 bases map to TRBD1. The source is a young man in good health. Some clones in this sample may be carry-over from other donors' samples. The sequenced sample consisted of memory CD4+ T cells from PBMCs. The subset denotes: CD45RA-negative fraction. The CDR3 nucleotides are TGTGCCAGCAGTGAGCACAGGGGGCGTGAAAATGAGCAGTTCTTC. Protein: CASSEHRGRENEQFF.